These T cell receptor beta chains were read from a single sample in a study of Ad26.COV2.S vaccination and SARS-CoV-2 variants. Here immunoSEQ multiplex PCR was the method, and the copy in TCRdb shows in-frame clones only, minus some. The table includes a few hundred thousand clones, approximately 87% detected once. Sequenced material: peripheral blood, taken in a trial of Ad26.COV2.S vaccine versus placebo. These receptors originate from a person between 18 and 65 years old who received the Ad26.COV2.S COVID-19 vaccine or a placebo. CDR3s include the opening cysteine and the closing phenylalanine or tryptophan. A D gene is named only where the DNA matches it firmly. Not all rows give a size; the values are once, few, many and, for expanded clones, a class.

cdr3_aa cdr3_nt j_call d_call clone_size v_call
CASSILGLNQPQHF TGTGCCAGTAGTATCTTGGGGCTCAATCAGCCCCAGCATTTT TRBJ1-5 - once TRBV19
CASSQCPGADTQYF TGTGCCAGCAGCCAATGCCCCGGAGCAGATACGCAGTATTTT TRBJ2-3 - - TRBV3-1/TRBV3-2
CASSNKGGDNSPLHF TGTGCCAGCAGCAACAAGGGGGGCGATAATTCACCCCTCCACTTT TRBJ1-6 - - TRBV7-9
CASSLDVNSPLHF TGCGCCAGCAGCTTGGACGTCAATTCACCCCTCCACTTT TRBJ1-6 - once TRBV5-1
CASSKTLPNEDRPKRTSGNTIYF TGTGCCAGCAGCAAAACCCTACCCAACGAGGACAGACCCAAAAGGACCTCTGGAAACACCATATATTTT TRBJ1-3 - - TRBV21-1
CASSGDTQYF TGTGCCAGCAGCGGAGATACGCAGTATTTT TRBJ2-3 - - TRBV7-9
CASSPRTGGTGELFF TGCGCCAGCAGCCCCCGGACCGGGGGCACCGGGGAGCTGTTTTTT TRBJ2-2 - - TRBV4-3
CASSRGPGVRYTF TGTGCCAGCAGTCGGGGCCCGGGGGTTCGCTACACCTTC TRBJ1-2 - - TRBV6-2/TRBV6-3
CASRPDSRQGADTGELFF TGCGCCAGCAGGCCTGACTCGCGACAGGGGGCCGACACCGGGGAGCTGTTTTTT TRBJ2-2 TRBD1 few TRBV5-1
CASSFSGTALPNTEAFF TGCGCCAGCAGCTTTTCCGGGACAGCTTTACCGAACACTGAAGCTTTCTTT TRBJ1-1 TRBD1 - TRBV5-1
CASSYANSPLHF TGTGCCAGCAGTTATGCTAATTCACCCCTCCACTTT TRBJ1-6 - - TRBV6-5
CASSIRGHQPQHF TGTGCCAGTAGTATCAGGGGGCATCAGCCCCAGCATTTT TRBJ1-5 TRBD1 - TRBV19
CASSRLAVPYEQYF TGTGCCAGCAGCAGACTAGCGGTACCCTACGAGCAGTACTTC TRBJ2-7 TRBD2 - TRBV28
CASSSRGRDEQFF TGTGCCAGCAGCTCTAGGGGGCGTGATGAGCAGTTCTTC TRBJ2-1 TRBD1 - TRBV11-3
CASTPTQGAAGNTIYF TGTGCCAGCACCCCGACCCAGGGAGCGGCTGGAAACACCATATATTTT TRBJ1-3 - - TRBV7-9
CATILTSGGTYEQYF TGTGCCACAATCTTGACTAGCGGGGGAACCTACGAGCAGTACTTC TRBJ2-7 TRBD2 - TRBV10-3
CASSQRQTLAKNIQYF TGTGCCAGCAGCCAACGACAGACCCTAGCCAAAAACATTCAGTACTTC TRBJ2-4 - - TRBV3-1/TRBV3-2
CASSLAGRGLGSPLHF TGTGCCAGCAGCTTAGCAGGCAGGGGGCTTGGATCACCCCTCCACTTT TRBJ1-6 TRBD1 - TRBV7-6
CASSRGNTIYF TGTGCCAGCAGCCGTGGAAACACCATATATTTT TRBJ1-3 - - TRBV9
CASSQDLRTGATYEQYF TGCGCCAGCAGCCAAGATTTGAGGACAGGAGCCACCTACGAGCAGTACTTC TRBJ2-7 TRBD1 - TRBV4-3
CASSIRGRQNTGELFF TGTGCCAGCAGTATCAGGGGGCGCCAGAACACCGGGGAGCTGTTTTTT TRBJ2-2 TRBD1 - TRBV25-1
CSVGASSYNEQFF TGCAGCGTTGGGGCTAGCTCCTACAATGAGCAGTTCTTC TRBJ2-1 - - TRBV29-1
CASRWGTGSNYGYTF TGTGCCAGTAGATGGGGGACAGGATCTAACTATGGCTACACCTTC TRBJ1-2 TRBD1 once TRBV19
CASAIPSRAPNTGELFF TGTGCCAGCGCCATCCCCTCTAGAGCGCCGAACACCGGGGAGCTGTTTTTT TRBJ2-2 - - TRBV7-8
CASSLDPVPDTQYF TGCGCCAGCAGCTTGGACCCAGTCCCAGATACGCAGTATTTT TRBJ2-3 - once TRBV5-1
CATSDPLKSGGNYGYTF TGTGCCACCAGTGATCCCCTTAAGTCAGGGGGTAACTATGGCTACACCTTC TRBJ1-2 TRBD1 - TRBV24-1
CASSLRVMSPGELFF TGTGCCAGCAGTTTACGTGTCATGTCACCCGGGGAGCTGTTTTTT TRBJ2-2 - - TRBV27
CASSQARGGYTF TGCGCCAGCAGCCAGGCAAGGGGTGGCTACACCTTC TRBJ1-2 - - TRBV4-1
CASSFVAGYNQPQHF TGTGCCAGCAGCTTTGTGGCAGGGTACAATCAGCCCCAGCATTTT TRBJ1-5 - - TRBV7-2
CASSIDPRDRWNTEAFF TGTGCCAGTAGTATAGATCCCCGGGACAGGTGGAACACTGAAGCTTTCTTT TRBJ1-1 TRBD1 - TRBV19
CASSEARARTQPQHF TGTGCCAGCAGTGAAGCCAGGGCTAGGACTCAGCCCCAGCATTTT TRBJ1-5 - - TRBV2
CASSPGDSTDTQYF TGTGCCAGCAGCCCTGGGGACAGCACAGATACGCAGTATTTT TRBJ2-3 - - TRBV7-2
CASSVGLTGYKGTEAFF TGTGCCAGCAGCGTAGGTCTGACAGGGTATAAGGGCACTGAAGCTTTCTTT TRBJ1-1 TRBD1 - TRBV9
CASSRRTGDGYEQYF TGTGCCAGCAGCCGCCGGACTGGCGACGGGTACGAGCAGTACTTC TRBJ2-7 - - TRBV3-1/TRBV3-2
CASSAGRSPNQPQHF TGTGCCAGTAGTGCCGGACGCAGTCCCAATCAGCCCCAGCATTTT TRBJ1-5 - - TRBV19
CASSLGDGGNQPQHF TGTGCCAGCAGCTTGGGGGACGGGGGAAATCAGCCCCAGCATTTT TRBJ1-5 - - TRBV7-8
CASSYGDSMNTEAFF TGTGCCAGCAGTTACGGAGATTCCATGAACACTGAAGCTTTCTTT TRBJ1-1 - - TRBV6-6
CASSLEGVQPQHF TGTGCCAGCAGCTTAGAGGGGGTACAGCCCCAGCATTTT TRBJ1-5 - - TRBV7-8
CAWGDRVYEQYF TGTGCCTGGGGGGACAGGGTCTACGAGCAGTACTTC TRBJ2-7 TRBD1 - TRBV30
CASSFGNSYEQYF TGTGCCAGCAGCTTCGGAAACTCCTACGAGCAGTACTTC TRBJ2-7 - - TRBV7-8
CATSRDNAGRTYEQYF TGTGCCACCAGCAGAGATAATGCAGGCCGAACCTACGAGCAGTACTTC TRBJ2-7 - - TRBV15
CASSFWTGYNEQFF TGTGCCAGCAGCTTCTGGACGGGTTACAATGAGCAGTTCTTC TRBJ2-1 - - TRBV11-2
CASSVRDATDTDTQYF TGCGCCAGCAGCGTCCGGGACGCCACGGACACAGATACGCAGTATTTT TRBJ2-3 - - TRBV5-1
CASSLNRGNSPLHF TGTGCCAGCAGCTTAAACAGGGGAAATTCACCCCTCCACTTT TRBJ1-6 TRBD1 - TRBV7-3
CASSLEFGGSGNTIYF TGTGCCAGCAGCTTAGAATTTGGCGGCTCTGGAAACACCATATATTTT TRBJ1-3 - - TRBV7-6
CASGGQGHQPQHF TGTGCCAGCGGGGGACAGGGCCACCAGCCCCAGCATTTT TRBJ1-5 TRBD1 - TRBV9
CASSGDREETQYF TGTGCCAGTAGTGGCGACAGGGAAGAGACCCAGTACTTC TRBJ2-5 TRBD1 - TRBV19
CASSLQRDTEAFF TGTGCCAGCAGCCTACAGAGGGACACTGAAGCTTTCTTT TRBJ1-1 - - TRBV7-9
CASSMTGTNTGELFF TGTGCCAGTAGTATGACAGGAACGAACACCGGGGAGCTGTTTTTT TRBJ2-2 - - TRBV19
CASSQDQRTVGNTIYF TGCGCCAGCAGCCAAGATCAACGGACAGTCGGAAACACCATATATTTT TRBJ1-3 - few TRBV4-1
CASSPQKPGATQYF TGTGCCAGCAGCCCACAAAAACCGGGGGCTACGCAGTATTTT TRBJ2-3 - - TRBV9
CASSHANEKLFF TGCGCCAGCAGCCACGCTAATGAAAAACTGTTTTTT TRBJ1-4 - few TRBV4-1
CAISEAPNQPQHF TGTGCCATCAGTGAGGCACCGAATCAGCCCCAGCATTTT TRBJ1-5 - - TRBV10-3
CATSDPRTSGGVADTQYF TGTGCCACCAGTGATCCACGGACTAGCGGGGGGGTTGCAGATACGCAGTATTTT TRBJ2-3 TRBD2 - TRBV24-1
CASSRGAPGELFF TGTGCCAGCAGTAGGGGGGCCCCCGGGGAGCTGTTTTTT TRBJ2-2 - - TRBV6-2/TRBV6-3